Below, one T cell receptor (beta chain) is given with its context. Antigen specificity is unknown. The data were taken from a study of human T cells and chemical hapten exposure. For the study at large: Once 0.01% DPC had been applied to the upper back by patch test, readings were taken at 6 days. The study's findings and limits: Compared with pre-sensitization or healthy control sets, expanded TCRs clustered more.

The time point was: pre-sensitization, week 0. Described treatment: therapeutic diphenylcyclopropenone sensitization with weekly scalp DPC. MiXCR, run by TCRdb on the RACE reads, gives a single entry per CDR3 protein. The sample contains approximately 100,000 distinct CDR3 sequences, approximately 12% of which appear only once. V gave up 4 bases and J gave up 2 bases, with 15 bases separating them. The length of the CDR3 is 16 residues. The V gene's germline CDR1 is LGHNA and CDR2 YNFKEQ. The TCR comes from a woman aged 50 to 60 with alopecia areata. Some clones in this sample may be carry-over from other donors' samples. The source material was whole blood, sampled in connection with sensitization to the hapten diphenylcyclopropenone (DPC). The rearrangement joins TRBV4-2 to TRBJ2-1, with D uncertain. CDR3 region: CASSPGRARTYNEQFF. CDR3 in DNA: TGTGCCAGCAGCCCGGGTCGGGCTAGGACCTACAATGAGCAGTTCTTC.